The 13 T cell receptor beta chains below all came from one sample that was sequenced in a study of spatial heterogeneity in lung cancer. Stated time point: sample taken at primary tumor resection. Whole RNA from tumor, nontumor lung or frozen PBMC was sequenced unsorted. TCRdb re-called the 5' RACE reads with MiXCR, one entry per CDR3 protein. The sample records tens of thousands of distinct CDR3 sequences, about 14% being singletons. Sequenced material: PBMCs, taken at surgery. The source is a male donor with early-stage non-small cell lung cancer.

This rearrangement joins TRBV20-1 to TRBJ1-5; D is possibly TRBD1 (5 bases). Germline-derived CDR1 and CDR2 are DFQATT and SNEGSKA (reference sequence). This CDR3 contains 16 residues. Trimming took 1 base from V and 1 from J, leaving 14 bases between them. The CDR3 sequence is CSARVRGWISNQPQHF. CDR3 nucleotides: TGCAGTGCTAGAGTACGGGGGTGGATAAGCAATCAGCCCCAGCATTTT.

The rearrangement uses TRBV20-1 and TRBJ1-4, with D tentatively TRBD1 (5 bases). Germline CDR1 is DFQATT and CDR2 is SNEGSKA (reference sequence). The V end was cut by 2 bases, the J end by 8 bases, with 12 bases between. The CDR3 has 13 amino acids. The DNA for the CDR3 is TGCAGTGCTAGAACCGGGGCCGTCGAAAAACTGTTTTTT. Translating gives CSARTGAVEKLFF.

The V and J genes are TRBV24-1 and TRBJ2-3; the match to TRBD1 covers 9 bases. Losses at the gene ends were 3 bases for V and 0 bases for J; bases not matched to a gene: 3. In germline, CDR1 is KGHDR, CDR2 SFDVKD. There are 16 residues in the CDR3. CDR3 nucleotides: TGTGCCACCAGTGATCCACAGGGGGCGAGCACAGATACGCAGTATTTT. As protein: CATSDPQGASTDTQYF.

This clonotype was observed a handful of times. CDR3 nucleotides: TGTGCCAGCAGCGTAGGCGGCAGGGCCACGGACGAGCAGTACTTC. Its protein product is CASSVGGRATDEQYF. This sequence joins TRBV9 and TRBJ2-7, with D tentatively TRBD1 (5 bases). The V gene's germline CDR1 is SGDLS and CDR2 YYNGEE. V lost 0 bases and J lost 5, with 15 bases in between. CDR3 length equals 15 residues.

This clonotype was seen more than once but under ten times. The J gene is TRBJ1-1, the V gene TRBV18, with 12 bases that match TRBD1. V lost 0 bases to trimming and J lost 7 bases; unmatched junction nucleotides: 3. The CDR3 is 15 residues long. The V gene's germline CDR1 is KGHSH and CDR2 LQKENI. The CDR3 DNA reads as TGTGCCAGCTCACCACCGGGACAGGGGGCGGTTGAAGCTTTCTTT. This translates into CASSPPGQGAVEAFF.

This clonotype turned up a few times. The chain links TRBV5-6 to TRBJ2-5; D is perhaps TRBD1 (6 bases). CDR1 and CDR2 (germline): SGHDT, YYEEEE. This CDR3 has 13 amino acids. The ends were cut back, 1 base at V and 5 bases at J, with 9 bases in the middle. CDR3 DNA sequence: TGTGCCAGCAGCTTGACAGGGTCGGAGACCCAGTACTTC. Protein product: CASSLTGSETQYF. Drawing the rest from reference TRBV5-6 and TRBJ2-5, the complete variable domain is DAGVTQSPTHLIKTRGQQVTLRCSPKSGHDTVSWYQQALGQGPQFIFQYYEEEERQRGNFPDRFSGHQFPNYSSELNVNALLLGDSALYLCASSLTGSETQYFGPGTRLLVL.

J is TRBJ2-3 and V is TRBV11-2, with 10 bases that match TRBD2. Germline CDR1 and CDR2: SGHAT and FQNNGV. V lost 1 base and J lost 13; bases outside the gene matches: 11. CDR3 length: 15 residues. CDR3 sequence: CASSLVLGLAEGEYF. In DNA, the CDR3 is TGTGCCAGCAGCTTAGTCCTCGGACTAGCGGAAGGGGAGTATTTT.

This clonotype was detected only a few times. This chain joins TRBV12-3 or TRBV12-4 and TRBJ2-7; unclear D gene. V was trimmed by 9 bases and J by 4 bases, leaving 4 bases between them. The CDR3 sequence is 9 residues long. The CDR3 spells CARGYEQYF. As DNA, the CDR3 is TGTGCCAGGGGTTACGAGCAGTACTTC.

To note about this clonotype: A read error is possible here, since a much larger clone lies one base away. The rearrangement uses TRBV4-1 and TRBJ2-3; TRBD1 matches at 10 bases. Germline V gives CDR1 MGHRA, CDR2 YSYEKL. V was pared by 6 bases and J by 2 bases, with 5 bases of the junction left unmatched. This CDR3 contains 15 residues. This CDR3 is CASSLGQGITDTQYF. In nucleotides, the CDR3 is TGCGCCAGCAGTCTGGGACAGGGGATCACAGATACGCAGTATTTT.

This clonotype has at least ten counts. The CDR3 spells CSTENRGWRGMNTEAFF. CDR3 DNA: TGCAGTACTGAGAACCGCGGTTGGAGGGGTATGAACACTGAAGCTTTCTTT. V is TRBV20-1 and J is TRBJ1-1; a possible D gene is TRBD1 (5 bases). Germline CDR1 DFQATT, CDR2 SNEGSKA (reference sequence). V lost 8 bases and J 0 bases, leaving 25 bases between the germline ends. This CDR3 spans 17 amino acids.

This clonotype was observed a handful of times. V and J are TRBV5-6 and TRBJ2-5, with 10 bases fitting TRBD2. The CDR3 loop spans 19 amino acids. V shed 3 bases and J 4 bases; nucleotides not matched to a gene: 18. CDR1 is SGHDT, CDR2 YYEEEE, per germline. DNA for the CDR3: TGTGCCAGCAGCTCTGCTCTCGGGACTAGCGACACATCCCCAGAGACCCAGTACTTC. Its protein product is CASSSALGTSDTSPETQYF.

This clonotype showed up many times. The chain combines TRBV30 with TRBJ2-5, with TRBD1 identical over 9 bases. In germline, CDR1 is GTSNPN, CDR2 SVGIG (reference sequence). The CDR3 covers 15 residues. J gave up 7 bases and V 2 bases, and 11 bases lay outside the gene matches. Here the CDR3 reads CAWSPGTGYGGTQYF. The DNA of the CDR3 is TGTGCCTGGAGTCCCGGGACAGGGTACGGGGGGACCCAGTACTTC.

This clonotype has a count of ten or more. This chain joins TRBV20-1 and TRBJ2-1; D is uncertain. With 5 bases removed from V and 12 bases from J, the gap between germline ends came to 11 bases. Germline V CDR1 and CDR2: DFQATT, SNEGSKA (reference sequence). This CDR3 contains 10 residues. CDR3 nucleotides: TGCAGTGCTGGGAAAGGTGGGCAGTTCTTC. This gives the protein CSAGKGGQFF.